This T cell receptor beta chain was retrieved from a study of blood T cell repertoires in COVID-19. Everyone who took part was about 18 to 90 years old, and they came from 20 to 25 US areas. Here immunoSEQ multiplex PCR was the method, and the copy in TCRdb shows in-frame clones only, minus some. Of some 320,000 clones in the sample, roughly 85% are singletons; the top ten hold 1.9%. This sequence originates from a woman in her twenties or thirties who had been exposed to COVID-19. The sequenced material came from PBMCs or T cells enriched from blood (not recorded which).

The CDR3 here is CASSFLALGGDEQFF. CDR3 DNA: TGTGCCAGCAGTTTTCTGGCCCTAGGGGGAGATGAGCAGTTCTTC. The chain joins TRBV28 to TRBJ2-1, with D possibly matching TRBD1 (6 bases). Trimming took 3 bases from V and 8 from J, leaving 17 bases between them. Germline assignment: CDR1 MDHEN and CDR2 SYDVKM. This CDR3 contains 15 residues.